This note documents a single TCR beta chain sequence. No cognate antigen has been identified for it. Within one base of it there is no much larger clone, and no base qualities were kept. CDR1 LGHNA and CDR2 YNFKEQ are derived from the germline V gene. V is cut back by 4 bases and J by 2 bases, with 9 bases in the junction unmatched. Including the terminal cysteine and phenylalanine, the CDR3 comprises 16 residues. The DNA shown is the 48-base CDR3, in frame from base 1. Each collaborating institution followed its own protocols to collect whole blood in K2EDTA tubes. For TCRbeta analysis, collaborators shipped samples in one of three forms: frozen whole blood, isolated PBMCs, or DNA extracted from either of those sample types. The immunoSEQ Assay, a bias-controlled multiplex PCR, was used to amplify TCRbeta CDR3 regions from genomic DNA. Under the source paper's analysis protocol: The number of nucleated cells in each sample was estimated by amplification of reference gene primers within the assay. To quantify the absolute abundance of each unique TCRbeta CDR3 rearrangement, sequence reads were collapsed and filtered. For each sample, productive Simpson clonality was calculated as the square root of Simpson's diversity index across productive rearrangements. Held by TCRdb, this immuneACCESS table contains in-frame sequences only and omits some clones. Under half of the omission traces to an unresolved V gene where checked; the cause of the rest is unknown. That table gives V, J and clone size, and the DNA gave D and trimming. Within this sample are 90,000 to 130,000 clones, with approximately 82% of them counted one time only. The leading ten clones occupy roughly 3.8% of the sample.

The data originate from a study of blood T cell repertoires in COVID-19 (dated by TCRdb to about 2020). Study-wide context: The collaborator samples originated in the United States, Italy and Spain and spanned the acute and convalescent phases of COVID-19. Samples came from the ongoing ImmuneRACE study (first 160 participants) plus 1,254 subjects from 6 global collaborators. The material from the prospective study consisted of cDNA or gDNA derived from T cells, B-cell-depleted T cells, or PBMCs. Where available, HLA class I and class II types were obtained from metadata supplied by the sample provider rather than from assay-based typing. Deeply sampled blood TCRbeta repertoires from subjects exposed to, actively infected with, or recovered from COVID-19 were included in the dataset. The repertoires were released in a freely available public database meant as a resource for research on the immune response to SARS-CoV-2. A de-identified subject ID, COVID-19 status, age in years and sex were almost always included in the sample metadata. Broad study findings and their caveats: How much clinical and demographic metadata was included differed by source and by participant, and the metadata was provided uncurated.

This receptor was obtained from a woman of 80 years or more with acute or convalescent COVID-19. Material for sequencing was peripheral blood. This sequence uses TRBV4-2 and TRBJ2-3; 7 bases in between match TRBD2. The CDR3 amino acid sequence is: CASSPYRLADTDTQYF. The DNA sequence follows: TGTGCCAGCAGCCCGTACCGGCTAGCGGACACAGATACGCAGTATTTT.